At least ten counts were recorded for the clone carrying this T cell receptor (beta chain). Its target is not known. The data derive from a study of identical twins. Overall study findings and caveats: Sharing of beta out-of-frame sequences by twins showed a weaker excess.

Deletions cut 5 bases from V and 10 bases from J, with 6 bases between. Germline V gene sequence: CDR1 SNHLY, CDR2 FYNNEI. The CDR3 sequence is 10 residues long. cDNA molecules carried unique molecular identifiers, and template switching added a universal primer site. Via MiXCR, TCRdb re-called the 5' RACE reads, giving one row per CDR3 protein. The data contain under 900,000 distinct CDR3 sequences, 9% to 15% of them singletons. These data were also filed under a second study, of yellow fever vaccine responses in identical twins.

The chain recombines TRBV2 with TRBJ2-1; D not certain. Sequenced sample: PBMCs. This TCR derives from a woman aged 18-29 years in good health. In DNA form, the CDR3 reads TGTGCCAGCAGTAGGAAGGAGCAGTTCTTC. Its translation is CASSRKEQFF.